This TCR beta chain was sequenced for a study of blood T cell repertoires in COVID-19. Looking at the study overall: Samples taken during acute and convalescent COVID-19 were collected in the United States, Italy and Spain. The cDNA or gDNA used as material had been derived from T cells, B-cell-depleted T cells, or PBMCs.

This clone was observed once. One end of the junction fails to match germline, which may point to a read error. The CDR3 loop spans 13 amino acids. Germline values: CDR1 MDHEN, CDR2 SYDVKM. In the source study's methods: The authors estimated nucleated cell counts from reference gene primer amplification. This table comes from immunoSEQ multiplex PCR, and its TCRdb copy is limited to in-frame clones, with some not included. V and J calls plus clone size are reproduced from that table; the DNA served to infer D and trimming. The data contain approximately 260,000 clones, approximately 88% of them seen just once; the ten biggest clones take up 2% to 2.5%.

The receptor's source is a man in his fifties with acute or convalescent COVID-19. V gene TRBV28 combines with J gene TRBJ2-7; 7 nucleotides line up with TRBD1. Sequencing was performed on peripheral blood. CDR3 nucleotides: TGTGCCAGCAGTTTAGGTAGGGGGCCAGAGCAGCACTTC. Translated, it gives CASSLGRGPEQHF. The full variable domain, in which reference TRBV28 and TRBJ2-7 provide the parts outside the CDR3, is DVKVTQSSRYLVKRTGEKVFLECVQDMDHENMFWYRQDPGLGLRLIYFSYDVKMKEKGDIPEGYSVSREKKERFSLILESASTNQTSMYLCASSLGRGPEQHFGPGTRLTVT.